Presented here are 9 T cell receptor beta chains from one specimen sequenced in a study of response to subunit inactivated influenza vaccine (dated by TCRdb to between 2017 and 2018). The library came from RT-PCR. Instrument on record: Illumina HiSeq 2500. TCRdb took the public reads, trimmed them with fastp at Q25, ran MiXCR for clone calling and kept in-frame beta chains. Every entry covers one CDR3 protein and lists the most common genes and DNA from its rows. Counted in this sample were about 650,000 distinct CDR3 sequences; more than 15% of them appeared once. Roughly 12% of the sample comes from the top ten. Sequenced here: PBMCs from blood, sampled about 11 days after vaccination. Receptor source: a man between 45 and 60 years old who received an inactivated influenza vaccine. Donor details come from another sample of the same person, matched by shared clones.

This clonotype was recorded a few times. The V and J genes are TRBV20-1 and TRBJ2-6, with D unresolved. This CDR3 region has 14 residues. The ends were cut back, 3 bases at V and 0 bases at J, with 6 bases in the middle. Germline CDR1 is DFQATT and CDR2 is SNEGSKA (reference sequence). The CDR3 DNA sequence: TGCAGTGCTAGCCTGAGCTCTGGGGCCAACGTCCTGACTTTC. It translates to CSASLSSGANVLTF.

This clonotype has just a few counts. DNA for the CDR3: TGTGCCAGCAGTCGAGGGTGGTCGGCCGGCTACACCTTC. It specifies CASSRGWSAGYTF. The chain is built from TRBV25-1 and TRBJ1-2; D unresolved. The length of the CDR3 is 13 residues. Trimming removed 5 bases from V and 8 bases from J, with 15 bases in between. Per the germline V gene, CDR1 is MGHDK and CDR2 is SYGVNS.

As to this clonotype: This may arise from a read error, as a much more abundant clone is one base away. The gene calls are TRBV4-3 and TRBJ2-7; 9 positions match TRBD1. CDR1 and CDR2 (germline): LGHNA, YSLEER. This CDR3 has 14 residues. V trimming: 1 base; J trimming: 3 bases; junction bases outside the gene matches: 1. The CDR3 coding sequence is TGCGCCAGCAGCCAAGCGACAGGGGGCTACGAGCAGTACTTC. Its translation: CASSQATGGYEQYF.

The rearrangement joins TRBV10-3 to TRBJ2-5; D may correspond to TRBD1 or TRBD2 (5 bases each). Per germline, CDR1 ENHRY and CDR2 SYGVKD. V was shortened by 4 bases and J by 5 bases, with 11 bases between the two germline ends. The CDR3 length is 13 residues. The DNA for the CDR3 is TGTGCCATCAGTGGGGGACCTGGGGAGACCCAGTACTTC. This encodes CAISGGPGETQYF.

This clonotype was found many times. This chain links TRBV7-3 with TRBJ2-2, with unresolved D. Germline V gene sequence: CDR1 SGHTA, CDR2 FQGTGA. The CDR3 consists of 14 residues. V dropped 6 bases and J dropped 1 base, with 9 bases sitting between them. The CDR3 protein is CASSLTVNTGELFF. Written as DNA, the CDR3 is TGTGCCAGCAGTCTTACAGTGAACACCGGGGAGCTGTTTTTT.

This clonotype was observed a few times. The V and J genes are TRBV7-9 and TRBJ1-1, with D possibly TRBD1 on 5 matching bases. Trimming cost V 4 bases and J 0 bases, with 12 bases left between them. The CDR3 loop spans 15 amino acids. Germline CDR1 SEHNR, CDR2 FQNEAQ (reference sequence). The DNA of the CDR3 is TGTGCCAGCAGCTCCCAGGGAGGCGTGAACACTGAAGCTTTCTTT. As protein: CASSSQGGVNTEAFF.

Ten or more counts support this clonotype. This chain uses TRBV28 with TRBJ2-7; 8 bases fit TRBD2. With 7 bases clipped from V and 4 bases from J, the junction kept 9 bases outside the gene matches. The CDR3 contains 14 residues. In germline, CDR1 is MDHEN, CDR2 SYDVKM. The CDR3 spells CASTVAGLEYEQYF. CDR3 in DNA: TGTGCCAGCACCGTAGCGGGGCTAGAATACGAGCAGTACTTC.

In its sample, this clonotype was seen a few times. This chain's CDR3 is CSVEPRPTNGETQYF. The CDR3 DNA reads TGCAGCGTTGAGCCCAGGCCAACAAACGGGGAGACCCAGTACTTC. This chain connects TRBV29-1 to TRBJ2-5; D gene unclear. CDR1 SQVTM and CDR2 ANQGSEA come from the germline V gene. The CDR3 spans 15 residues. V was trimmed by 3 bases and J by 5 bases, leaving 19 bases between them.

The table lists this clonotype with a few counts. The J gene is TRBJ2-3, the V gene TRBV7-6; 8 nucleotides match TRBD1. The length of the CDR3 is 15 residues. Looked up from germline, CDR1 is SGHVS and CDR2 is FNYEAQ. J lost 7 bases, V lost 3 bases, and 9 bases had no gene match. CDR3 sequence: CASSLQQGALNTQYF. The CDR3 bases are TGTGCCAGCAGCTTGCAGCAGGGGGCGTTAAATACGCAGTATTTT.